This is a list of T cell receptor beta chains from one sample in a study of cytotoxic CD8 clonotypes in ibrutinib-treated CLL. Repertoires were generated with immunoSEQ multiplex PCR, while TCRdb's copy carries only in-frame clones and drops some. This sample yields about 70,000 clones, of which 90% are seen a single time; around 3.1% belongs to the top ten. Sequencing was performed on PBMCs, taken after 12 months of ibrutinib treatment. The receptors were gathered from a human donor with chronic lymphocytic leukemia. The CDR3 runs from the conserved cysteine through the conserved F or W. Each record gives: clone size, J gene, D gene, V gene, CDR3 DNA, CDR3 protein. D genes are given only for firm matches. Expanded clones get a size class; other rows say once, few or many, or leave the size out.

size: once
J: TRBJ1-1
D: NA
V: TRBV5-1
DNA: TGCGCCAGCAGTACGGTAGGAAACACTGAAGCTTTCTTT
CDR3: CASSTVGNTEAFF

size: NA
J: TRBJ2-5
D: NA
V: TRBV5-4
DNA: TGTGCCAGCAGCGCTGGGGGATATCAAGAGACCCAGTACTTC
CDR3: CASSAGGYQETQYF

size: NA
J: TRBJ2-7
D: NA
V: TRBV4-2
DNA: TGTGCCAGCAGCCAAGGTCACTACGAGCAGTACTTC
CDR3: CASSQGHYEQYF

size: NA
J: TRBJ1-1
D: NA
V: TRBV6-1
DNA: TGTGCCAGCAGTGAAGCGCCGGGGACTGAAGCTTTCTTT
CDR3: CASSEAPGTEAFF

size: NA
J: TRBJ2-1
D: NA
V: TRBV7-9
DNA: TGTGCCAGCAGCCCGGACTCGCACAATGAGCAGTTCTTC
CDR3: CASSPDSHNEQFF

size: NA
J: TRBJ2-7
D: TRBD2
V: TRBV5-4
DNA: TGTGCCAGCAGCTCGCCGGGACTAGCGGGCGAGCAGTACTTC
CDR3: CASSSPGLAGEQYF

size: NA
J: TRBJ2-2
D: NA
V: TRBV5-1
DNA: TGCGCCAGCAGCTTGGAAATTTGGCGGGGATTATTCGCGAACACCGGGGAGCTGTTTTTT
CDR3: CASSLEIWRGLFANTGELFF

size: NA
J: TRBJ2-3
D: TRBD2
V: TRBV15
DNA: TGTGCCACCAGCCCTGGACTAGAGACAGATACGCAGTATTTT
CDR3: CATSPGLETDTQYF

size: NA
J: TRBJ2-7
D: NA
V: TRBV5-6
DNA: TGTGCCAGCAGCTTGTATGGGCTTAAAAGCTCCTACGAGCAGTACTTC
CDR3: CASSLYGLKSSYEQYF

size: NA
J: TRBJ2-2
D: NA
V: TRBV7-9
DNA: TGTGCCACCGCCCTGGGGGGCGGGGAGCTGTTTTTT
CDR3: CATALGGGELFF

size: NA
J: TRBJ2-3
D: TRBD2
V: TRBV19
DNA: TGTGCCAGTAGTCGAGCGGGAGAGAACACAGATACGCAGTATTTT
CDR3: CASSRAGENTDTQYF

size: NA
J: TRBJ2-2
D: NA
V: TRBV5-1
DNA: TGCGCCAGCAGCCTCGTAGACAGAAACACCGGGGAGCTGTTTTTT
CDR3: CASSLVDRNTGELFF

size: NA
J: TRBJ2-6
D: NA
V: TRBV7-8
DNA: TGTGCCAGCAGCGGTCTGGGGGCCGGGGCCAACGTCCTGACTTTC
CDR3: CASSGLGAGANVLTF

size: NA
J: TRBJ2-1
D: NA
V: TRBV10-2
DNA: TGCGCCAGCAGTGAGTCTGCGGGGGCTGACAATGAGCAGTTCTTC
CDR3: CASSESAGADNEQFF

size: once
J: TRBJ1-1
D: NA
V: TRBV28
DNA: TGTGCCACCGGGGGGCTTACAGGGAAGGGAACTGAAGCTTTCTTT
CDR3: CATGGLTGKGTEAFF

size: NA
J: TRBJ2-2
D: TRBD2
V: TRBV7-8
DNA: TGTGCCAGCATGCATAGCGGGACGAACACCGGGGAGCTGTTTTTT
CDR3: CASMHSGTNTGELFF

size: NA
J: TRBJ2-7
D: NA
V: TRBV19
DNA: TGTGCCAGTAGTATCTGGGGCGAGGGGCACGAGCAGTACTTC
CDR3: CASSIWGEGHEQYF

size: NA
J: TRBJ2-1
D: NA
V: TRBV5-1
DNA: TGCGCCAGCAGTTCTACCTCCCGGGGTTCTGAGCAGTTCTTC
CDR3: CASSSTSRGSEQFF

size: NA
J: TRBJ2-2
D: TRBD1
V: TRBV2
DNA: TGTGCCAGCAGCCCCGGGACAGGTCGGTCCGGGGAGCTGTTTTTT
CDR3: CASSPGTGRSGELFF

size: few
J: TRBJ2-1
D: NA
V: TRBV2
DNA: TGTGCCAGCAGTGGTGGCTATGAGCAGTTCTTC
CDR3: CASSGGYEQFF

size: few
J: TRBJ1-2
D: TRBD1
V: TRBV10-1
DNA: TGCGCCAGCGGACAGGGGAACTATGGCTACACCTTC
CDR3: CASGQGNYGYTF

size: NA
J: TRBJ2-7
D: NA
V: TRBV11-2
DNA: TGTGCCAGCAGCTTAGATGTTTTACTCCACGAGCAGTACTTC
CDR3: CASSLDVLLHEQYF

size: NA
J: TRBJ1-2
D: TRBD1
V: TRBV9
DNA: TGTGCCAGCAGCGCGGCCGGGACAGGGTACTATGGCTACACCTTC
CDR3: CASSAAGTGYYGYTF

size: NA
J: TRBJ2-3
D: NA
V: TRBV5-1
DNA: TGCGCCAGCAGCTTGGAAGGGGTCCGGACAGATACGCAGTATTTT
CDR3: CASSLEGVRTDTQYF

size: NA
J: TRBJ2-3
D: NA
V: TRBV6-5
DNA: TGTGCCAGCAGTTACTCCCGGGTTATCGCAGGAGATACGCAGTATTTT
CDR3: CASSYSRVIAGDTQYF

size: NA
J: TRBJ2-7
D: NA
V: TRBV30
DNA: TGTGCCTGGAGTGTACGTAGGCAGGGGGGCCACGAGCAGTACTTC
CDR3: CAWSVRRQGGHEQYF

size: NA
J: TRBJ1-3
D: NA
V: TRBV19
DNA: TGTGCCAGTAGTCCCCAGCCCAAGGGCTCTGGAAACACCATATATTTT
CDR3: CASSPQPKGSGNTIYF

size: NA
J: TRBJ1-3
D: NA
V: TRBV29-1
DNA: TGCAGCGTTGAGGGGGACGGAAACACCATATATTTT
CDR3: CSVEGDGNTIYF

size: NA
J: TRBJ2-3
D: NA
V: TRBV11-1
DNA: TGTGCCAGCAGCTTAGATACAGATACGCAGTATTTT
CDR3: CASSLDTDTQYF

size: NA
J: TRBJ2-2
D: TRBD2
V: TRBV5-1
DNA: TGCGCCAGCAGCTTGACAGGAGTGAGCGGGGAGTTGTTTTTT
CDR3: CASSLTGVSGELFF

size: NA
J: TRBJ1-2
D: NA
V: TRBV28
DNA: TGTGCCAGCAGTTTATCATCGCACAACTATGGCTACACCTTC
CDR3: CASSLSSHNYGYTF

size: NA
J: TRBJ2-7
D: TRBD2
V: TRBV5-4
DNA: TGTGCCAGCAGCTTGGGACTAGCGGGTAATAGCGAGCAGTACTTC
CDR3: CASSLGLAGNSEQYF

size: NA
J: TRBJ1-5
D: TRBD1
V: TRBV10-2
DNA: TGCGCCAGCAGTGCAACGACAGGGGGTCAGCCCCAGCATTTT
CDR3: CASSATTGGQPQHF

size: NA
J: TRBJ1-5
D: NA
V: TRBV18
DNA: TGTGCCAGCTCATCCCCTGGTCAGCCCCAGCATTTT
CDR3: CASSSPGQPQHF

size: NA
J: TRBJ2-4
D: TRBD2
V: TRBV28
DNA: TGTGCCAGCAGTTTTCCGTCTGGACTAGCGGGAAACCTAGCCAAAAACATTCAGTACTTC
CDR3: CASSFPSGLAGNLAKNIQYF

size: NA
J: TRBJ1-4
D: TRBD1
V: TRBV10-3
DNA: TGTGCCATCAGTAGCTTGACAGGGGAAAAACTGTTTTTT
CDR3: CAISSLTGEKLFF

size: NA
J: TRBJ2-7
D: TRBD2
V: TRBV5-1
DNA: TGCGCCAGCAGCTTGGGGGGGGGTATAGGGGACCACTACGAGCAGTACTTC
CDR3: CASSLGGGIGDHYEQYF

size: NA
J: TRBJ1-1
D: NA
V: TRBV4-3
DNA: TGCGCCAGCAGCCAAGATTTGGGGACCTCGGGCACTGAAGCTTTCTTT
CDR3: CASSQDLGTSGTEAFF

size: NA
J: TRBJ2-7
D: NA
V: TRBV6-1
DNA: TGTGCCAGCAGTGGTCCATTCTACGAGCAGTACTTC
CDR3: CASSGPFYEQYF

size: NA
J: TRBJ2-5
D: TRBD1
V: TRBV5-4
DNA: TGTGCCAGCAGCTTGGAGACAGGGGGCGCGTTAAAGACCCAGTACTTC
CDR3: CASSLETGGALKTQYF

size: NA
J: TRBJ1-2
D: NA
V: TRBV4-3
DNA: TGCGCCAGCAGCCAAGAGAACCGTTGGGTAGGCTATGGCTACACCTTC
CDR3: CASSQENRWVGYGYTF

size: NA
J: TRBJ1-5
D: NA
V: TRBV19
DNA: TGTGCCAGTACGGAGGGGAGTCAGCCCCAGCATTTT
CDR3: CASTEGSQPQHF

size: NA
J: TRBJ2-7
D: NA
V: TRBV27
DNA: TGTGCCAGCAGTTTTTTGCAGGCCGGAGAGTACGAGCAGTACTTC
CDR3: CASSFLQAGEYEQYF

size: few
J: TRBJ2-3
D: TRBD2
V: TRBV6-1
DNA: TGTGCCAGCAGTGAAGGGATAGCGGGAGGCGCAGATACGCAGTATTTT
CDR3: CASSEGIAGGADTQYF

size: NA
J: TRBJ1-5
D: NA
V: TRBV13
DNA: TGTGCCAGCAGCCCAGGACGGGATCAGCCCCAGCATTTT
CDR3: CASSPGRDQPQHF

size: once
J: TRBJ2-1
D: NA
V: TRBV18
DNA: TGTGCCAGCTCACCCCAGGGAACGGGCGGCTCCTACAATGAGCAGTTCTTC
CDR3: CASSPQGTGGSYNEQFF

size: NA
J: TRBJ2-1
D: NA
V: TRBV29-1
DNA: TGCAGCGTTGCACATCCGGGGCAGGGGAAATACAATGAGCAGTTCTTC
CDR3: CSVAHPGQGKYNEQFF

size: NA
J: TRBJ2-1
D: NA
V: TRBV18
DNA: TGTGCCAGCTCACCCGACCTGGGCAATGAGCAGTTCTTC
CDR3: CASSPDLGNEQFF

size: NA
J: TRBJ2-1
D: TRBD1
V: TRBV6-1
DNA: TGTGCCAGCAGTGGGGACAGGATAGATGACAATGAGCAGTTCTTC
CDR3: CASSGDRIDDNEQFF

size: NA
J: TRBJ2-1
D: TRBD2
V: TRBV5-1
DNA: TGCGCCAGCAGCTTGTTTGGGACTAGCGGGAGTAGTAAGTTCTTC
CDR3: CASSLFGTSGSSKFF

size: NA
J: TRBJ2-7
D: NA
V: TRBV21-1
DNA: TGTGCCAGCAGCAAAGCCCCTGCTGGTGCCAAAACCCTGTACGAGCAGTACTTC
CDR3: CASSKAPAGAKTLYEQYF

size: NA
J: TRBJ1-4
D: TRBD1
V: TRBV19
DNA: TGTGCCAGTAGTATTATGGGGACAGCTAATGAAAAACTGTTTTTT
CDR3: CASSIMGTANEKLFF

size: few
J: TRBJ2-2
D: TRBD2
V: TRBV10-3
DNA: TGTGCCATCAGTGTAACTAGCGGGAGTATCAACACCGGGGAGCTGTTTTTT
CDR3: CAISVTSGSINTGELFF

size: once
J: TRBJ2-1
D: NA
V: TRBV10-2
DNA: TGCGCCAGCAGGGATGCCTCGGGCGGGCAGCAGTTCTTC
CDR3: CASRDASGGQQFF

size: NA
J: TRBJ2-2
D: NA
V: TRBV6-6
DNA: TGTGCCAGCAGTTACCCGAGTGGAGTGAGTTCCGGGGAGCTGTTTTTT
CDR3: CASSYPSGVSSGELFF